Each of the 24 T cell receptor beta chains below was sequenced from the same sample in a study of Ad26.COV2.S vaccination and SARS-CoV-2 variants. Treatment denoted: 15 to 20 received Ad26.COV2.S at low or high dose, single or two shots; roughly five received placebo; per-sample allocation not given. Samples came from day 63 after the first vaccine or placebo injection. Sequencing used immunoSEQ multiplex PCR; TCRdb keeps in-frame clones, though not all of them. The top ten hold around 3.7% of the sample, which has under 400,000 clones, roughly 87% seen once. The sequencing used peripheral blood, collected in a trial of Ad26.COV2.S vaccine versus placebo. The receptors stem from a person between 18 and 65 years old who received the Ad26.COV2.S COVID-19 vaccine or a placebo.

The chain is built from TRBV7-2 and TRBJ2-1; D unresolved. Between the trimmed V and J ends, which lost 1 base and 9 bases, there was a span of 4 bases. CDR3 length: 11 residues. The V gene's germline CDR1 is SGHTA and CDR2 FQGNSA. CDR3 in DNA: TGTGCCAGCAGCTTAGTGGTTGAGCAGTTCTTC. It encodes CASSLVVEQFF.

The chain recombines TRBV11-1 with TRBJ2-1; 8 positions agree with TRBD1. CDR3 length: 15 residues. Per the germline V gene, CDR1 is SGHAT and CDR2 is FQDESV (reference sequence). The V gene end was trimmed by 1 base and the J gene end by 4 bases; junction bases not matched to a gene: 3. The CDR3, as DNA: TGTGCCAGCAGCTTAGTACAGGGGGGTTACAATGAGCAGTTCTTC. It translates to CASSLVQGGYNEQFF.

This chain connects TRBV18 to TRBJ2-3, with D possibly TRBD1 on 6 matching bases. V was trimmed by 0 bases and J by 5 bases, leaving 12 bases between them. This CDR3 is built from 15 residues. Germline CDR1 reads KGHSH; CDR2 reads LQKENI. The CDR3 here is CASSPPQGIGDTQYF. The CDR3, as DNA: TGTGCCAGCTCACCACCGCAGGGGATTGGAGATACGCAGTATTTT.

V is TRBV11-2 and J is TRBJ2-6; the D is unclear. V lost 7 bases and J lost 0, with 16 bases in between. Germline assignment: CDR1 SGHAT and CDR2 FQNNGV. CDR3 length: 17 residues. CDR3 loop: CASTNQLGHSGANVLTF. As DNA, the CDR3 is TGTGCCAGCACCAACCAGCTCGGGCACTCTGGGGCCAACGTCCTGACTTTC.

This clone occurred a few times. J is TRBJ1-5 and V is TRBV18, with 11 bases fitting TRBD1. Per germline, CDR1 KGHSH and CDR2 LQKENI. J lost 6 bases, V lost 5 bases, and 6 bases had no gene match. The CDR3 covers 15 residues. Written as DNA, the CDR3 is TGTGCCAGCTCAACCGGGACAGGGGGAGGTCAGCCCCAGCATTTT. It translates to CASSTGTGGGQPQHF. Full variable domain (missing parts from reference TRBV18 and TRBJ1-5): NAGVMQNPRHLVRRRGQEARLRCSPMKGHSHVYWYRQLPEEGLKFMVYLQKENIIDESGMPKERFSAEFPKEGPSILRIQQVVRGDSAAYFCASSTGTGGGQPQHFGDGTRLSIL.

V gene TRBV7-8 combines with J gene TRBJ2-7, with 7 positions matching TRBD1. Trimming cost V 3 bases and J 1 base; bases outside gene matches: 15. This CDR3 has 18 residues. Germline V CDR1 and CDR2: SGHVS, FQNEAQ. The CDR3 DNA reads TGTGCCAGCAGCTTGGGAACCACGGGACAGATCTTATCCTACGAGCAGTACTTC. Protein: CASSLGTTGQILSYEQYF. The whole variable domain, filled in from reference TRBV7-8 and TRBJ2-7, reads GAGVSQSPRYKVAKRGQDVALRCDPISGHVSLFWYQQALGQGPEFLTYFQNEAQLDKSGLPSDRFFAERPEGSVSTLKIQRTQQEDSAVYLCASSLGTTGQILSYEQYFGPGTRLTVT.

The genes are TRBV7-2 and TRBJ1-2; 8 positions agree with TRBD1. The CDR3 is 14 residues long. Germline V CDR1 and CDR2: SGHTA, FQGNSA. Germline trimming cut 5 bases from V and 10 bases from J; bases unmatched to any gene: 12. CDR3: CASSNRGSGGVYTF. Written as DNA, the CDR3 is TGTGCCAGCAGCAACCGTGGTTCAGGGGGCGTCTACACCTTC.

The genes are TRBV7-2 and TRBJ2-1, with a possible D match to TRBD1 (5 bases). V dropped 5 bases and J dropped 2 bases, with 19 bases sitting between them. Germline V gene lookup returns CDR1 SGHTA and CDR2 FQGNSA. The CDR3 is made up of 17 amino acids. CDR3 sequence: CASSPHGARTTYNEQFF. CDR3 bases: TGTGCCAGCAGCCCGCATGGGGCCAGGACGACCTACAATGAGCAGTTCTTC.

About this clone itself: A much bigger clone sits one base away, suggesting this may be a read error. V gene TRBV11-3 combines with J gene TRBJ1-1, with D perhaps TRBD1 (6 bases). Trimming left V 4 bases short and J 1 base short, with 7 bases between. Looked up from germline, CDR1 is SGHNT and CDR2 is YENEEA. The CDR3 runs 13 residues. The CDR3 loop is CASSWGQNTEAFF. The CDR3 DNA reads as TGTGCCAGCAGCTGGGGACAGAACACTGAAGCTTTCTTT.

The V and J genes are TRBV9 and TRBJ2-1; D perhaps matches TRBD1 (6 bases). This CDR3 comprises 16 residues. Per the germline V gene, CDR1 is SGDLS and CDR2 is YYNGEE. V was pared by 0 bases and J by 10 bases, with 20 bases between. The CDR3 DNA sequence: TGTGCCAGCAGCGTAGCGGTCAGCCCCGGGACAAACGAGCAGTTCTTC. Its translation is CASSVAVSPGTNEQFF.

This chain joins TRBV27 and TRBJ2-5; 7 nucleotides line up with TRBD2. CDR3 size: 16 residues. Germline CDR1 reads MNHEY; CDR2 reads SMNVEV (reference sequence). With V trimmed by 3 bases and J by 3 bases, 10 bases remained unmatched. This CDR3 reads CASSFVARGTKETQYF. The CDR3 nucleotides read TGTGCCAGCAGTTTCGTTGCGCGGGGGACCAAAGAGACCCAGTACTTC.

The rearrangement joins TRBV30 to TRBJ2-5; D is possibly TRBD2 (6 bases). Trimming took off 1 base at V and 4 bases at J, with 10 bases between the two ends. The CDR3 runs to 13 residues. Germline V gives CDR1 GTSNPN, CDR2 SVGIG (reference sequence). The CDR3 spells CAWSEYGGETQYF. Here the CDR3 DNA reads TGTGCCTGGAGTGAATACGGGGGAGAGACCCAGTACTTC.

The CDR3 here is CASSSFTEAFF. The CDR3, as DNA: TGTGCCAGCAGCTCGTTCACTGAAGCTTTCTTT. The chain carries TRBV7-2 and TRBJ1-1; D gene unclear. CDR3 length: 11 amino acids. The V gene lost 4 bases and the J gene lost 4 bases, with 4 bases spanning the gap. Germline CDR1 is SGHTA and CDR2 is FQGNSA.

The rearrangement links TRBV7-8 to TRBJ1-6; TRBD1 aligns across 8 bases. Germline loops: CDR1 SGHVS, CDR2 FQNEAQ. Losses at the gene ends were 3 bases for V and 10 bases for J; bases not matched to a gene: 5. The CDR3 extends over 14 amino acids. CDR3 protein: CASSFGQGKSPLHF. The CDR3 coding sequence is TGTGCCAGCAGCTTCGGACAGGGTAAATCACCCCTCCACTTT.

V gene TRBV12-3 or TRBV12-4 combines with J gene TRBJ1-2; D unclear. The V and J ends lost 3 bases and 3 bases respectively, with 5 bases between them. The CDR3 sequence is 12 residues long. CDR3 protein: CASSFRDYGYTF. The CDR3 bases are TGTGCCAGCAGTTTTCGGGACTATGGCTACACCTTC.

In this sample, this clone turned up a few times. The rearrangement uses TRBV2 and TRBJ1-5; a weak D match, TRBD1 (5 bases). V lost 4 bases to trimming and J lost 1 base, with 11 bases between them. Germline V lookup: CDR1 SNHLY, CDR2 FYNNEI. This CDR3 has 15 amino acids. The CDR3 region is CASSVGGPSNQPQHF. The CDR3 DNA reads TGTGCCAGCAGTGTCGGGGGACCGAGCAATCAGCCCCAGCATTTT. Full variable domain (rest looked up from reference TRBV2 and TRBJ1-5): EPEVTQTPSHQVTQMGQEVILRCVPISNHLYFYWYRQILGQKVEFLVSFYNNEISEKSEIFDDQFSVERPDGSNFTLKIRSTKLEDSAMYFCASSVGGPSNQPQHFGDGTRLSIL.

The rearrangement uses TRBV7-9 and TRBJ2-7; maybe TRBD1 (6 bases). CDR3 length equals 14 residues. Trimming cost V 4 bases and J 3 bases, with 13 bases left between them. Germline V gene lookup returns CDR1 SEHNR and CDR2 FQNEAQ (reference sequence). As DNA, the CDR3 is TGTGCCAGCAGCTCTCAGGGGTCGGGCTACGAGCAGTACTTC. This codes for CASSSQGSGYEQYF.

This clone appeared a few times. The DNA for the CDR3 is TGTGCCAGCAGTGAAGTGGCAGGGCTTGACGAGCAGTACTTC. Translating it yields CASSEVAGLDEQYF. This rearrangement joins TRBV6-1 to TRBJ2-7, with D perhaps matching TRBD1 (5 bases). The V gene lost 1 base and the J gene lost 5 bases, with 12 bases spanning the gap. CDR1 MNHNS and CDR2 SASEGT come from the germline V gene. This CDR3 comprises 14 residues.

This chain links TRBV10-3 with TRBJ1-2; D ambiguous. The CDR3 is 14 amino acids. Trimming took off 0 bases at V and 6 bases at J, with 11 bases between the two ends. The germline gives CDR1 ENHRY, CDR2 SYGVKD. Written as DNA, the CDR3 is TGTGCCATCAGTGAGTCGGCAGGCACCCATGGCTACACCTTC. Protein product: CAISESAGTHGYTF.

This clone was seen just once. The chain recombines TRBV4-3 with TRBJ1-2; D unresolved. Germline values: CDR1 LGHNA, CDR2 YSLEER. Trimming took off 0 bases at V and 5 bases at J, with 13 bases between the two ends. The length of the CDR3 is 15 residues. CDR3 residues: CASSQDYRQRYGYTF. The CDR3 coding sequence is TGCGCCAGCAGCCAAGATTATAGGCAACGATATGGCTACACCTTC.

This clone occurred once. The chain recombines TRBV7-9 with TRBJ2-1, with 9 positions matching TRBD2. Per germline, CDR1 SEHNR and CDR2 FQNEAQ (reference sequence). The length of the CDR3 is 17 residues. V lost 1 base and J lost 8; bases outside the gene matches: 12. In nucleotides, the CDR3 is TGTGCCAGCAGCTTAGGTAGCGCGGGGGGGCCTGATCATGAGCAGTTCTTC. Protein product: CASSLGSAGGPDHEQFF.

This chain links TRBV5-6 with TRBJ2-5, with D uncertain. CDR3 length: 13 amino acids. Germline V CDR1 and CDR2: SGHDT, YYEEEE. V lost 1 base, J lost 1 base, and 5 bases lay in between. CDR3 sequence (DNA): TGTGCCAGCAGCTTGTATCCCCAAGAGACCCAGTACTTC. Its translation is CASSLYPQETQYF.

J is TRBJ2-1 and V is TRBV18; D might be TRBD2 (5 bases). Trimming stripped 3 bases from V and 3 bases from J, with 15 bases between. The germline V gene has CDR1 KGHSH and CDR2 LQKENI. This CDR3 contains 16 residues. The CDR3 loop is CASSPPQEGGYNEQFF. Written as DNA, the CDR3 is TGTGCCAGCTCACCGCCCCAAGAGGGCGGCTACAATGAGCAGTTCTTC.

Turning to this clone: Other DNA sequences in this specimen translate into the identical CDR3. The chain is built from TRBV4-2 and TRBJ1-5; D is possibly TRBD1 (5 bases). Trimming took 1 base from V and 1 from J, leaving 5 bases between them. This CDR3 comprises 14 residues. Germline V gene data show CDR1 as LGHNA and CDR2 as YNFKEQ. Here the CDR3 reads CASSQGDSNQPQHF. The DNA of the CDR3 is TGTGCCAGCAGCCAAGGGGACAGCAATCAGCCCCAGCATTTT.